Presented here are 31 T cell receptor beta chains from one specimen sequenced in a study of cytomegalovirus exposure and HLA in healthy donors. A multiplex PCR was run with 60 Vbeta primers and 13 Jbeta primers. The repertoire was sequenced with immunoSEQ multiplex PCR; TCRdb's copy has only in-frame clones and lacks some. The data show some 200,000 clones, 77% seen once. The sample comprised PBMCs. These receptors all come from a woman aged 60-75 years in good health and CMV-seropositive.

The rearrangement uses TRBV5-4 and TRBJ2-7; possibly TRBD1 for D (5 bases). V lost 0 bases and J 6 bases, leaving 16 bases between the germline ends. Germline V CDR1 and CDR2: SGHNT, YYREEE (reference sequence). The CDR3 spans 15 residues. CDR3 DNA: TGTGCCAGCAGCTTGGGGACACCACCTTCGGGCGAGCAGTACTTC. Its protein is CASSLGTPPSGEQYF.

V usage is TRBV2 and J usage is TRBJ1-5; unclear D gene. The CDR3 covers 11 residues. Deletions cut 5 bases from V and 3 bases from J, with 2 bases between. Germline CDR1 SNHLY, CDR2 FYNNEI. In DNA, the CDR3 is TGTGCCAGCAGTTACAATCAGCCCCAGCATTTT. Protein product: CASSYNQPQHF.

The V and J genes are TRBV7-2 and TRBJ1-4, with D possibly matching TRBD1 (6 bases). The CDR3 contains 14 residues. The ends were cut back, 5 bases at V and 6 bases at J, with 13 bases in the middle. Per the germline V gene, CDR1 is SGHTA and CDR2 is FQGNSA. DNA of the CDR3: TGTGCCAGCAGCCAAAGTTGGGGGCATGAAAAACTGTTTTTT. Translated, it gives CASSQSWGHEKLFF.

V and J are TRBV18 and TRBJ2-1, with 7 bases fitting TRBD1. This CDR3 is built from 16 residues. The junction had 2 bases not matched to a gene; V was cut back by 0 bases and J by 0 bases. Germline loops: CDR1 KGHSH, CDR2 LQKENI. In DNA form, the CDR3 reads TGTGCCAGCTCACCACCGGGACAGAGCTCCTACAATGAGCAGTTCTTC. Encoded protein: CASSPPGQSSYNEQFF.

This clone was detected once. The chain is built from TRBV7-2 and TRBJ1-1; D is ambiguous. The CDR3 is made up of 14 amino acids. Germline CDR1 is SGHTA and CDR2 is FQGNSA. V dropped 3 bases and J dropped 5 bases, with 13 bases sitting between them. The chain's CDR3 is CASSFYGAGTEAFF. CDR3 DNA sequence: TGTGCCAGCAGCTTCTACGGCGCGGGGACTGAAGCTTTCTTT.

This rearrangement joins TRBV4-3 to TRBJ2-1; D may be TRBD1 (6 bases). The CDR3 loop spans 15 amino acids. V lost 2 bases, J lost 5 bases, and 13 bases lay in between. Germline-derived CDR1 and CDR2 are LGHNA and YSLEER. CDR3 DNA sequence: TGCGCCAGCAGCCAATGGGAGACAGGAGACAATGAGCAGTTCTTC. This encodes CASSQWETGDNEQFF.

V and J are TRBV15 and TRBJ2-3; D remains ambiguous. The CDR3 has 13 residues. Germline CDR1 reads LNHNV; CDR2 reads YYDKDF (reference sequence). Trimming cost V 6 bases and J 1 base, with 8 bases left between them. The CDR3 coding sequence is TGTGCCACCAGATCCTCAGGCACAGATACGCAGTATTTT. It specifies CATRSSGTDTQYF. Combining the CDR3 with reference TRBV15 and TRBJ2-3 gives the whole variable domain DAMVIQNPRYQVTQFGKPVTLSCSQTLNHNVMYWYQQKSSQAPKLLFHYYDKDFNNEADTPDNFQSRRPNTSFCFLDIRSPGLGDTAMYLCATRSSGTDTQYFGPGTRLTVL.

Of note for this clone: Different DNA sequences within this sample yield the same CDR3. The J gene is TRBJ1-1, the V gene TRBV7-2, with a weak D call TRBD1 (6 bases). The germline V gene encodes CDR1 SGHTA and CDR2 FQGNSA. The CDR3 loop spans 14 amino acids. The ends were cut back, 5 bases at V and 1 base at J, with 11 bases in the middle. In DNA form, the CDR3 reads TGTGCCAGCAGCCTAATGACAGGGAACACTGAAGCTTTCTTT. Translated: CASSLMTGNTEAFF.

The chain carries TRBV10-1 and TRBJ2-1; the match to TRBD2 covers 12 bases. Trimming cost V 5 bases and J 7 bases; bases outside gene matches: 9. The CDR3 has 16 residues. The germline V gene encodes CDR1 WNHNN and CDR2 SYGVQD (reference sequence). The CDR3 DNA is TGCGCCAGCAGTCACCTTACGACTAGCGGGAGAAATGAGCAGTTCTTC. Translation gives CASSHLTTSGRNEQFF.

The genes are TRBV4-1 and TRBJ2-1, with a possible D match to TRBD2 (5 bases). Germline CDR1 is MGHRA and CDR2 is YSYEKL. V was trimmed by 0 bases and J by 1 base, leaving 19 bases between them. There are 19 residues in the CDR3. Here the CDR3 reads CASSQDLGSALKSYNEQFF. For the CDR3, the DNA is TGCGCCAGCAGCCAAGATCTAGGGAGCGCCCTTAAGTCCTACAATGAGCAGTTCTTC.

The chain combines TRBV11-3 with TRBJ2-7; 7 positions match TRBD2. Germline V gives CDR1 SGHNT, CDR2 YENEEA. V was pared by 7 bases and J by 5 bases, with 14 bases of the junction left unmatched. This CDR3 has 15 amino acids. Here the CDR3 DNA reads TGTGCCAGCACCAAGAGGGCGGGGGAGTCGGACGAGCAGTACTTC. It specifies CASTKRAGESDEQYF.

This clone was detected only once. The V and J genes are TRBV30 and TRBJ1-2; 7 nucleotides match TRBD1. The CDR3 is made up of 15 amino acids. CDR1 is GTSNPN, CDR2 SVGIG, per germline (reference sequence). The junction had 8 bases not matched to a gene; V was cut back by 4 bases and J by 0 bases. DNA of the CDR3: TGTGCCTGGACCCGCCGGGACAGCCCTAACTATGGCTACACCTTC. It translates to CAWTRRDSPNYGYTF.

This clone was observed a handful of times. This sequence joins TRBV19 and TRBJ2-7; 7 bases agree with TRBD1. The CDR3 is 12 amino acids. Germline V gene lookup returns CDR1 LNHDA and CDR2 SQIVND (reference sequence). J gave up 3 bases and V 4 bases, and 0 bases lay outside the gene matches. The CDR3 DNA reads TGTGCCAGTAGTAACAGGGGCTACGAGCAGTACTTC. Translation gives CASSNRGYEQYF.

The rearrangement links TRBV27 to TRBJ2-7, with D maybe TRBD1 (5 bases). Germline V lookup: CDR1 MNHEY, CDR2 SMNVEV (reference sequence). V dropped 0 bases and J dropped 6 bases, with 12 bases sitting between them. This CDR3 is 14 amino acids long. CDR3 in DNA: TGTGCCAGCAGTTTATCCCTGGGGCGTGGCGAGCAGTACTTC. Protein: CASSLSLGRGEQYF.

This clone showed up just once. The rearrangement uses TRBV6-5 and TRBJ2-7; 7 bases match TRBD2. Losses at the gene ends were 8 bases for V and 3 bases for J; bases not matched to a gene: 10. This CDR3 has 14 amino acids. From germline, CDR1 is MNHEY and CDR2 SVGAGI. DNA of the CDR3: TGTGCCAGCTCCGCCGGGGAGGGGATCTACGAGCAGTACTTC. Protein product: CASSAGEGIYEQYF.

The genes are TRBV5-1 and TRBJ2-1; 8 bases map to TRBD1. V lost 5 bases to trimming and J lost 4 bases; unmatched junction nucleotides: 5. The CDR3 is made up of 14 amino acids. Germline V gives CDR1 SGHRS, CDR2 YFSETQ. The CDR3 coding sequence is TGCGCCAGCAGTCCCGGGACAGGTTACAATGAGCAGTTCTTC. Translation: CASSPGTGYNEQFF.

The rearrangement links TRBV19 to TRBJ2-7; 12 bases are shared with TRBD2. The CDR3 is made up of 14 amino acids. V lost 6 bases to trimming and J lost 2 bases; unmatched junction nucleotides: 2. Germline lookup yields CDR1 LNHDA and CDR2 SQIVND (reference sequence). The CDR3 DNA follows: TGTGCCAGTAGCGGACTAGCGGGAACCTACGAGCAGTACTTC. This sequence encodes CASSGLAGTYEQYF.

The rearrangement joins TRBV19 to TRBJ2-1; D remains ambiguous. Trimming cost V 5 bases and J 10 bases, with 12 bases left between them. The V gene's germline CDR1 is LNHDA and CDR2 SQIVND (reference sequence). This CDR3 contains 12 residues. The CDR3 nucleotides are TGTGCCAGTAGTTCATATACTCGAGAGCAGTTCTTC. Its protein product is CASSSYTREQFF.

The chain links TRBV21-1 to TRBJ2-7; the table assigns TRBD2, which was not confirmed against the DNA. TRBV21-1 is classified as a pseudogene. CDR3 size: 18 residues. The CDR3 coding sequence is TGTGCCAGCAGCCCCCGAGGGGTAGCGGGACTGCCTGGGAGGGAGCAGTACTTC. It encodes CASSPRGVAGLPGREQYF.

This clone has more than one count but fewer than ten. This rearrangement joins TRBV25-1 to TRBJ1-2; D is unclear. Germline loops: CDR1 MGHDK, CDR2 SYGVNS. V was pared by 1 base and J by 10 bases, with 13 bases between. This CDR3 is 13 amino acids long. In DNA, the CDR3 is TGTGCCAGCAGTGAATCGCTGAGGACTTACTACACCTTC. Amino acid sequence: CASSESLRTYYTF.

V and J are TRBV2 and TRBJ2-7; TRBD1 matches at 7 bases. The CDR3 sequence is 14 residues long. CDR1 is SNHLY and CDR2 is FYNNEI in the germline V gene. V gave up 5 bases and J gave up 2 bases; unmatched junction bases: 6. The CDR3 reads CASSWGQSPYEQYF. The CDR3 bases are TGTGCCAGCAGTTGGGGACAGTCGCCCTACGAGCAGTACTTC.

The rearrangement links TRBV5-4 to TRBJ1-2, with TRBD1 identical over 10 bases. Germline V gene sequence: CDR1 SGHNT, CDR2 YYREEE (reference sequence). V trimming: 2 bases; J trimming: 3 bases; junction bases outside the gene matches: 7. This CDR3 comprises 16 residues. The CDR3 here is CASSFGDRGEDYGYTF. In DNA form, the CDR3 reads TGTGCCAGCAGCTTCGGGGACAGGGGAGAGGACTATGGCTACACCTTC.

The chain uses TRBV6-1 and TRBJ1-3; D unresolved. Germline V gives CDR1 MNHNS, CDR2 SASEGT. The CDR3 totals 13 residues. Trimming stripped 3 bases from V and 6 bases from J, with 9 bases between. The CDR3 here is CASSEVLVNTIYF. CDR3 sequence (DNA): TGTGCCAGCAGTGAGGTTTTAGTAAACACCATATATTTT.

Comments on this clone: Sequence at one end of the junction differs from germline and may be a read error. This chain uses TRBV27 with TRBJ2-7, with 12 bases identical to TRBD2. The CDR3 length is 16 residues. From germline, CDR1 is MNHEY and CDR2 SMNVEV (reference sequence). The CDR3 loop reads CAGSSLTSGRMYEQYF. The CDR3 bases are TGTGCCGGCAGTTCGCTGACTAGCGGGAGAATGTACGAGCAGTACTTC.

The J gene is TRBJ2-1, the V gene TRBV11-2; 7 bases are a match to TRBD2. The CDR3 length is 16 residues. CDR1 SGHAT and CDR2 FQNNGV come from the germline V gene. V lost 5 bases, J lost 7 bases, and 14 bases stayed unmatched. The CDR3 nucleotides are TGTGCCAGCAGCCGGAGGCTGGCGGGGGAGGCGAATGAGCAGTTCTTC. Translated, it gives CASSRRLAGEANEQFF.

The rearrangement uses TRBV2 and TRBJ1-3, with D unresolved. Germline V gene data show CDR1 as SNHLY and CDR2 as FYNNEI. V lost 10 bases to trimming and J lost 1 base, with 11 bases between them. The CDR3 contains 13 residues. CDR3 region: CATRRESGNTIYF. The CDR3 bases are TGTGCCACTAGGAGGGAATCTGGAAACACCATATATTTT.

V is TRBV6-5 and J is TRBJ1-2, with TRBD1 matching over 7 bases. The CDR3 length is 13 residues. CDR1 and CDR2 (germline): MNHEY, SVGAGI. V shed 5 bases and J 7 bases; nucleotides not matched to a gene: 7. CDR3 loop: CASSERQGVGYTF. CDR3 nucleotide sequence: TGTGCCAGCAGTGAACGACAGGGTGTTGGCTACACCTTC.

This sequence joins TRBV4-3 and TRBJ2-2, with D tentatively TRBD1 (6 bases). Looked up from germline, CDR1 is LGHNA and CDR2 is YSLEER. With 0 bases removed from V and 0 bases from J, the gap between germline ends came to 14 bases. CDR3 length equals 18 residues. Here the CDR3 reads CASSQEIPKGANTGELFF. As DNA, the CDR3 is TGCGCCAGCAGCCAAGAGATTCCAAAGGGGGCGAACACCGGGGAGCTGTTTTTT.

The chain is built from TRBV7-2 and TRBJ2-1; D gene ambiguous. Germline values: CDR1 SGHTA, CDR2 FQGNSA. The length of the CDR3 is 15 residues. V lost 5 bases to trimming and J lost 3 bases, with 14 bases between them. The CDR3 spells CASSISPSFYNEQFF. In DNA form, the CDR3 reads TGTGCCAGCAGCATTAGCCCTAGTTTCTACAATGAGCAGTTCTTC.

The chain joins TRBV30 to TRBJ1-4, with a weak D call TRBD1 (5 bases). In germline, CDR1 is GTSNPN, CDR2 SVGIG (reference sequence). Between the trimmed V and J ends, which lost 2 bases and 4 bases, there was a span of 8 bases. This CDR3 is built from 13 residues. CDR3 amino acids: CAWSPDINEKLFF. In nucleotides, the CDR3 is TGTGCCTGGAGTCCGGACATTAATGAAAAACTGTTTTTT.

The chain has TRBV6-5 and TRBJ1-2; D uncertain. The length of the CDR3 is 14 residues. V was cut by 0 bases and J by 4 bases, with 9 bases left in between. In germline, CDR1 is MNHEY, CDR2 SVGAGI. Here the CDR3 reads CASSYSMRIYGYTF. The CDR3, as DNA: TGTGCCAGCAGTTACTCGATGAGGATCTATGGCTACACCTTC.